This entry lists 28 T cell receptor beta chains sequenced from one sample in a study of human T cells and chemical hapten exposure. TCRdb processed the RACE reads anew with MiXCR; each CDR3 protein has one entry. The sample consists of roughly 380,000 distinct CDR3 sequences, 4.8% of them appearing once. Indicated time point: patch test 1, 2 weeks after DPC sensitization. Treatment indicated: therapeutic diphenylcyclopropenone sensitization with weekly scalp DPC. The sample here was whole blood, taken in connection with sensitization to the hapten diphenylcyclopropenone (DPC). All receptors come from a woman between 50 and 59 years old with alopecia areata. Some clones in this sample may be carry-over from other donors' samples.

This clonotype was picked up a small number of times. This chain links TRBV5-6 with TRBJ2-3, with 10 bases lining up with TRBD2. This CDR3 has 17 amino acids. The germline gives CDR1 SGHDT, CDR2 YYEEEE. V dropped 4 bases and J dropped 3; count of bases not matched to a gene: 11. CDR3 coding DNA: TGTGCCAGCAGCCGGGGGGGCCTAGCGGGAGCTACAGATACGCAGTATTTT. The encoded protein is CASSRGGLAGATDTQYF.

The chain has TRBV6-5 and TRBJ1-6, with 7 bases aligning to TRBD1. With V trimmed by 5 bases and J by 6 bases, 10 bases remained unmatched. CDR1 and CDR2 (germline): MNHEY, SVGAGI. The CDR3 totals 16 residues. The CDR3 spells CASSPEGTAFNSPLHF. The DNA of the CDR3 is TGTGCCAGCAGTCCCGAGGGGACAGCCTTTAATTCACCCCTCCACTTT.

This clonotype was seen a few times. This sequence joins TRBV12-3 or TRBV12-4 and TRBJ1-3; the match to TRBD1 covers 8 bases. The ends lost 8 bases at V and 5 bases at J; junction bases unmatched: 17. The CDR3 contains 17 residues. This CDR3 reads CASRPGTGYAWRNTIYF. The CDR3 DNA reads TGTGCCAGCCGTCCCGGGACAGGTTATGCTTGGAGAAACACCATATATTTT.

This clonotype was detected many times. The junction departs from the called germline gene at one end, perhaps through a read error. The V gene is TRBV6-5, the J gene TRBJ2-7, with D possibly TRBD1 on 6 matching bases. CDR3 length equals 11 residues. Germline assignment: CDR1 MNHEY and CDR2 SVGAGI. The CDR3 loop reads CASSYSGTNYF. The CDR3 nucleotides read TGTGCCAGCAGTTACTCGGGGACAAATTATTTC.

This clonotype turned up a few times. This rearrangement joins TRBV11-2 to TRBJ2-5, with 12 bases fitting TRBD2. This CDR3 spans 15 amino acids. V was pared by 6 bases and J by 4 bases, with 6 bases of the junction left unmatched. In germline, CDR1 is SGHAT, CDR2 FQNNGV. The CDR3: CASRLLAGGGETQYF. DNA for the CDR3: TGTGCCAGCAGACTGCTAGCGGGAGGGGGAGAGACCCAGTACTTC.

DNA of the CDR3: TGTGCCTGGACTCGGAGGAGGGGGAACACTGAAGCTTTCTTT. This translates into CAWTRRRGNTEAFF. The chain has TRBV30 and TRBJ1-1; D possibly corresponds to TRBD1 (5 bases). Trimming took off 4 bases at V and 1 base at J, with 13 bases between the two ends. The V gene's germline CDR1 is GTSNPN and CDR2 SVGIG (reference sequence). The CDR3 length is 14 residues.

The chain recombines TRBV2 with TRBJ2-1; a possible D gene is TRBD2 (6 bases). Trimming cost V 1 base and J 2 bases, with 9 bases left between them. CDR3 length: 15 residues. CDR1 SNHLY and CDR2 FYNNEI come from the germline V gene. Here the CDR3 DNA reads TGTGCCAGCAGTGAAGACGGGAGCCCCTACAATGAGCAGTTCTTC. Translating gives CASSEDGSPYNEQFF.

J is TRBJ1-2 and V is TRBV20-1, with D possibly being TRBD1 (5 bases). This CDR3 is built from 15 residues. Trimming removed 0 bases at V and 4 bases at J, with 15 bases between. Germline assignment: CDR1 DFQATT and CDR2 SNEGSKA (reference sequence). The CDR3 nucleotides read TGCAGTGCTAGAGATCAACCCCGACAGAGCTATGGCTACACCTTC. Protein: CSARDQPRQSYGYTF.

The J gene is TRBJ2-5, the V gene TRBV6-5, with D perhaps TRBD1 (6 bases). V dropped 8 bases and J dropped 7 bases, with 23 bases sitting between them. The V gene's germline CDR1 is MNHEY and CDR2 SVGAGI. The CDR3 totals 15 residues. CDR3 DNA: TGTGCCAGCTGGGGTACGACAGCCCTAGGGGGGACCCAGTACTTC. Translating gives CASWGTTALGGTQYF.

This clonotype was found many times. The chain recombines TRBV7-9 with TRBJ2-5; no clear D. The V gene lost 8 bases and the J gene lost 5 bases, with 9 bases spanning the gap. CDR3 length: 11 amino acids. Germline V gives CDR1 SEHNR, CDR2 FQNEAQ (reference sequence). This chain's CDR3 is CASSPAETQYF. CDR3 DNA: TGTGCCAGCTCACCTGCGGAGACCCAGTACTTC.

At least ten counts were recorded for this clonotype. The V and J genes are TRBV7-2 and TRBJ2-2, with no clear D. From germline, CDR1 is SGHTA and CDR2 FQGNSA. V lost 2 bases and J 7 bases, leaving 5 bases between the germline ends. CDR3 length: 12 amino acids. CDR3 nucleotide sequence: TGTGCCAGCAGCTTAAAAGGCGGGGAGCTGTTTTTT. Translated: CASSLKGGELFF. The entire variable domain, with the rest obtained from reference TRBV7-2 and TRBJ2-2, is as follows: GAGVSQSPSNKVTEKGKDVELRCDPISGHTALYWYRQSLGQGLEFLIYFQGNSAPDKSGLPSDRFSAERTGGSVSTLTIQRTQQEDSAVYLCASSLKGGELFFGEGSRLTVL.

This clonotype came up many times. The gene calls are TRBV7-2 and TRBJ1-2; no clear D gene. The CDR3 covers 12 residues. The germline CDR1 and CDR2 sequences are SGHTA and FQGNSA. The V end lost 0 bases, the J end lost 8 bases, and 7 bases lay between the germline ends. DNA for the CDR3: TGTGCCAGCAGCTTAGCCCCGGGGGGCTACACCTTC. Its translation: CASSLAPGGYTF.

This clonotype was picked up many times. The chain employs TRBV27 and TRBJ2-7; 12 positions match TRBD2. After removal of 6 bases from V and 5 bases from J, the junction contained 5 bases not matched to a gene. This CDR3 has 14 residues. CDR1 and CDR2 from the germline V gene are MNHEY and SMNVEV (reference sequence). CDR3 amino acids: CASRPGLAGHEQYF. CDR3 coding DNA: TGTGCCAGCAGACCGGGACTAGCGGGCCACGAGCAGTACTTC.

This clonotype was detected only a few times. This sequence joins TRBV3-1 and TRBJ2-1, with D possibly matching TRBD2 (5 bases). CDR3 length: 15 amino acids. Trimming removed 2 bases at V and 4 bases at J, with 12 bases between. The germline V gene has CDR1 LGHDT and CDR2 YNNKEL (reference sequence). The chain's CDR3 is CASSQMDWVYNEQFF. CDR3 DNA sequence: TGTGCCAGCAGCCAAATGGACTGGGTTTACAATGAGCAGTTCTTC.

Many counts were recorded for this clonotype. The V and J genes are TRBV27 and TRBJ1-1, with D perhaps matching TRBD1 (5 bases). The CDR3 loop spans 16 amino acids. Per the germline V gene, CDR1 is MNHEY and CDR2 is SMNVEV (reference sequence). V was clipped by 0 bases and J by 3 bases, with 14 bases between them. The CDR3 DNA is TGTGCCAGCAGTTTATCCTTCTCCAGGGTAGACACTGAAGCTTTCTTT. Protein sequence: CASSLSFSRVDTEAFF.

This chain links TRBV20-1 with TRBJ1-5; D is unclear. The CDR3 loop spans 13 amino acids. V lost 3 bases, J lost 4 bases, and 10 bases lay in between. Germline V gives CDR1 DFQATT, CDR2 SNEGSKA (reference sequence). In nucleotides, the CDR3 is TGCAGTGCTAGGGGCTCGGTTAATCAGCCCCAGCATTTT. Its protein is CSARGSVNQPQHF.

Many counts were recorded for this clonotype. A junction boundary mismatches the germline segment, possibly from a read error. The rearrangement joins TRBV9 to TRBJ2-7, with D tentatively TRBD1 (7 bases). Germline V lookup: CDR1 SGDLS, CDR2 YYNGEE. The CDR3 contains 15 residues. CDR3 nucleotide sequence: TGTGCCAGCAGCCCCTTCAGGGGGGACTCCTCCGAGCAGTACTTC. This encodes CASSPFRGDSSEQYF.

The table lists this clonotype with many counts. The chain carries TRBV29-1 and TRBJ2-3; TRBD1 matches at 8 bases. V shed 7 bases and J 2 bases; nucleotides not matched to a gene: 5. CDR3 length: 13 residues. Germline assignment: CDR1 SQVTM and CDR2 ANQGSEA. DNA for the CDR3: TGCAGCGGGGGACAGGCCGCCACAGATACGCAGTATTTT. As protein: CSGGQAATDTQYF.

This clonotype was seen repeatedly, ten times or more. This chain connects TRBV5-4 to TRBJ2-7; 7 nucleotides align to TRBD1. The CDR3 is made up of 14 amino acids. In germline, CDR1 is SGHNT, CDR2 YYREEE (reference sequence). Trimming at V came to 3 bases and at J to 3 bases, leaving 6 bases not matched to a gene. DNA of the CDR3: TGTGCCAGCAGCTGGGGGACAGCTAACTACGAGCAGTACTTC. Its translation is CASSWGTANYEQYF.

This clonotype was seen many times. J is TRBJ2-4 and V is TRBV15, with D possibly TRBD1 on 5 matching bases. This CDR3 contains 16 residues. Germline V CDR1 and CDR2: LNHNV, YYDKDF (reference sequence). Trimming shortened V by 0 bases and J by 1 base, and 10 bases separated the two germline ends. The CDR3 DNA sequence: TGTGCCACCAGCAGAGAGGGCAGGGCGGCCAAAAACATTCAGTACTTC. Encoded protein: CATSREGRAAKNIQYF.

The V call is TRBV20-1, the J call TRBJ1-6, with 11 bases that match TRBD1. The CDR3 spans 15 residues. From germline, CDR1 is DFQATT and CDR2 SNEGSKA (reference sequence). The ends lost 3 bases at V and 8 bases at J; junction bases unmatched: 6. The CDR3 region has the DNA TGCAGTGCTAGGACAGGACAGGGGGCGCATTCACCCCTCCACTTT. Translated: CSARTGQGAHSPLHF.

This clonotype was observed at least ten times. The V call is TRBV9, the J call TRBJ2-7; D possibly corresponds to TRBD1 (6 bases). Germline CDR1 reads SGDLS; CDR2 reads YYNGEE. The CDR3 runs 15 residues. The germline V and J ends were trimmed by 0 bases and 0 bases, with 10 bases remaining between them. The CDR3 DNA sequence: TGTGCCAGCAGCGTAGCAGGGGCGAGCTCCTACGAGCAGTACTTC. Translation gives CASSVAGASSYEQYF. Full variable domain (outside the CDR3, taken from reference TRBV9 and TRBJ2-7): DSGVTQTPKHLITATGQRVTLRCSPRSGDLSVYWYQQSLDQGLQFLIQYYNGEERAKGNILERFSAQQFPDLHSELNLSSLELGDSALYFCASSVAGASSYEQYFGPGTRLTVT.

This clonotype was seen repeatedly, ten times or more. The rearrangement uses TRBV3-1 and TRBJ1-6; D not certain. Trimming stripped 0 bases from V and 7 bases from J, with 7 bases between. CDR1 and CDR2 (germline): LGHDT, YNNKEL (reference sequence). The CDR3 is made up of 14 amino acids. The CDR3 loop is CASSQDLANSPLHF. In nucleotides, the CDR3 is TGTGCCAGCAGCCAAGATCTGGCGAATTCACCCCTCCACTTT.

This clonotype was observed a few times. The CDR3 sequence: CASRRGDEQFF. Written as DNA, the CDR3 is TGTGCCAGTAGGCGGGGGGATGAGCAGTTCTTC. V usage is TRBV25-1 and J usage is TRBJ2-1; the match to TRBD2 covers 8 bases. The germline V gene has CDR1 MGHDK and CDR2 SYGVNS. The length of the CDR3 is 11 residues. The ends lost 9 bases at V and 8 bases at J; junction bases unmatched: 3. Full variable domain (missing parts from reference TRBV25-1 and TRBJ2-1): EADIYQTPRYLVIGTGKKITLECSQTMGHDKMYWYQQDPGMELHLIHYSYGVNSTEKGDLSSESTVSRIRTEHFPLTLESARPSHTSQYLCASRRGDEQFFGPGTRLTVL.

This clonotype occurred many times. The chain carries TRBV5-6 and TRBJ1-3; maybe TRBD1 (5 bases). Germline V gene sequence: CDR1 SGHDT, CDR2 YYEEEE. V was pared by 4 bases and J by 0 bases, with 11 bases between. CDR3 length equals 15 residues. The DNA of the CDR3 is TGTGCCAGCAGCACGACAGAGTACTCTGGAAACACCATATATTTT. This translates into CASSTTEYSGNTIYF. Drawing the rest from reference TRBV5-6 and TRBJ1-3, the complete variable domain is DAGVTQSPTHLIKTRGQQVTLRCSPKSGHDTVSWYQQALGQGPQFIFQYYEEEERQRGNFPDRFSGHQFPNYSSELNVNALLLGDSALYLCASSTTEYSGNTIYFGEGSWLTVV.

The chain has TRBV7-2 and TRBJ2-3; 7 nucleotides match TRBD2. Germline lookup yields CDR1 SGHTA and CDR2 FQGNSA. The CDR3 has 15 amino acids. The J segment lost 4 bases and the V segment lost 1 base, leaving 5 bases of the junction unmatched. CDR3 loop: CASSLVGGSSDTQYF. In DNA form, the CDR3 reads TGTGCCAGCAGCTTAGTGGGGGGGAGTTCAGATACGCAGTATTTT.

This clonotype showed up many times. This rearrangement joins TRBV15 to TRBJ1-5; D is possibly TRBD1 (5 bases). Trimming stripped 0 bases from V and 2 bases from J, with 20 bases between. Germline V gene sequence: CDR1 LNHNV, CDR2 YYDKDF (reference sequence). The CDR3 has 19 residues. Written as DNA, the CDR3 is TGTGCCACCAGCAGAGAGGGGATGAGCGGGGCGCCGGGCAATCAGCCCCAGCATTTT. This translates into CATSREGMSGAPGNQPQHF.

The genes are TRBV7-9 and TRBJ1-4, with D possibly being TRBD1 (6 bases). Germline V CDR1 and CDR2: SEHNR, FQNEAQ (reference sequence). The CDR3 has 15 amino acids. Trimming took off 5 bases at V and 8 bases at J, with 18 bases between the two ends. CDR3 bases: TGTGCCAGCAGCGGGGGCGGGACATCGAGGGAAAAACTGTTTTTT. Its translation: CASSGGGTSREKLFF.